What follows are 10 T cell receptor beta chains derived from one specimen sequenced in a study of PD-1 blockade in classical Hodgkin lymphoma. Assay: immunoSEQ multiplex PCR; the TCRdb copy retains only in-frame clones and omits some. The sample holds tens of thousands of clones, about nine tenths seen once. No patient escaped relapse after autologous stem cell transplantation, and brentuximab vedotin exposure varied. The sample in question was peripheral blood mononuclear cells (PBMCs), obtained at baseline. The receptors were gathered from a human donor with classical Hodgkin lymphoma.

This chain joins TRBV7-6 and TRBJ2-7; 7 nucleotides align to TRBD2. The CDR3 length is 16 residues. The germline CDR1 and CDR2 sequences are SGHVS and FNYEAQ. The J segment lost 2 bases and the V segment lost 0 bases, leaving 7 bases of the junction unmatched. The CDR3, as DNA: TGTGCCAGCAGCTTAGCCCCACCTAGCGGACCCTACGAGCAGTACTTC. This sequence encodes CASSLAPPSGPYEQYF.

The rearrangement uses TRBV13 and TRBJ2-7; the match to TRBD1 covers 7 bases. CDR1 is PRHDT, CDR2 FYEKMQ, per germline (reference sequence). V lost 5 bases, J lost 2 bases, and 9 bases stayed unmatched. The CDR3 is 15 residues long. CDR3 sequence: CASSQAGTATYEQYF. Here the CDR3 DNA reads TGTGCCAGCAGCCAAGCAGGGACAGCAACCTACGAGCAGTACTTC.

V is TRBV28 and J is TRBJ2-3, with D tentatively TRBD2 (6 bases). V was shortened by 6 bases and J by 5 bases, with 15 bases between the two germline ends. The CDR3 is made up of 14 amino acids. Germline V lookup: CDR1 MDHEN, CDR2 SYDVKM. The CDR3 is CASSRRRGGDTQYF. The CDR3 nucleotides are TGTGCCAGCAGCCGTCGGAGGGGAGGAGATACGCAGTATTTT.

The J gene is TRBJ2-3, the V gene TRBV9; 10 bases agree with TRBD2. CDR1 and CDR2 (germline): SGDLS, YYNGEE. After removal of 5 bases from V and 0 bases from J, the junction contained 3 bases not matched to a gene. The CDR3 covers 15 residues. CDR3: CASSYSGGSTDTQYF. DNA of the CDR3: TGTGCCAGCAGTTATAGCGGGGGGAGCACAGATACGCAGTATTTT.

The genes are TRBV6-5 and TRBJ2-7; D tentatively fits TRBD1 or TRBD2 (5 bases each). The V and J ends lost 2 bases and 9 bases respectively, with 14 bases between them. CDR1 is MNHEY, CDR2 SVGAGI, per germline. The CDR3 has 13 residues. CDR3 coding DNA: TGTGCCAGCAGTTACGACCCTGTGGGGGTGCAGTACTTC. Translation gives CASSYDPVGVQYF.

The genes are TRBV9 and TRBJ1-3; no clear D gene. V lost 3 bases and J lost 0, with 7 bases in between. The germline V gene has CDR1 SGDLS and CDR2 YYNGEE. The CDR3 is 14 amino acids. The CDR3 region is CASSGAGSGNTIYF. The CDR3 nucleotides are TGTGCCAGCAGCGGGGCGGGCTCTGGAAACACCATATATTTT. Looking up the rest from reference TRBV9 and TRBJ1-3 gives the full variable domain: DSGVTQTPKHLITATGQRVTLRCSPRSGDLSVYWYQQSLDQGLQFLIQYYNGEERAKGNILERFSAQQFPDLHSELNLSSLELGDSALYFCASSGAGSGNTIYFGEGSWLTVV.

V usage is TRBV4-3 and J usage is TRBJ2-2, with 7 nucleotides matching TRBD2. V lost 0 bases, J lost 6 bases, and 10 bases stayed unmatched. CDR1 and CDR2 (germline): LGHNA, YSLEER. The CDR3 spans 17 residues. In DNA form, the CDR3 reads TGCGCCAGCAGCCAAGACAGAGGACTAGTATGGGCCGGGGAGCTGTTTTTT. As protein: CASSQDRGLVWAGELFF.

The rearrangement links TRBV7-3 to TRBJ2-1; a possible D gene is TRBD2 (6 bases). This CDR3 has 15 amino acids. Germline CDR1 reads SGHTA; CDR2 reads FQGTGA. With 5 bases removed from V and 3 bases from J, the gap between germline ends came to 14 bases. The CDR3 DNA reads as TGTGCCAGCAGCCCGACCGGGACTGTCTACAATGAGCAGTTCTTC. Its protein product is CASSPTGTVYNEQFF.

The chain employs TRBV19 and TRBJ2-7, with unresolved D. The CDR3 is 15 residues long. CDR1 and CDR2 from the germline V gene are LNHDA and SQIVND (reference sequence). V was shortened by 6 bases and J by 1 base, with 16 bases between the two germline ends. CDR3 coding DNA: TGTGCCAGTAGCCCAACGCTGGACCCGTCCTACGAGCAGTACTTC. Translating gives CASSPTLDPSYEQYF.

The chain couples TRBV15 to TRBJ2-3, with TRBD2 identical over 9 bases. The V gene's germline CDR1 is LNHNV and CDR2 YYDKDF (reference sequence). The CDR3 contains 20 residues. The V segment lost 3 bases and the J segment 0 bases; nucleotides outside the gene matches: 16. The CDR3 reads CATSREPHTLAGFSTDTQYF. The CDR3 coding sequence is TGTGCCACCAGCAGGGAACCACATACCCTAGCGGGGTTTAGCACAGATACGCAGTATTTT. The full variable domain, in which reference TRBV15 and TRBJ2-3 provide the parts outside the CDR3, is DAMVIQNPRYQVTQFGKPVTLSCSQTLNHNVMYWYQQKSSQAPKLLFHYYDKDFNNEADTPDNFQSRRPNTSFCFLDIRSPGLGDTAMYLCATSREPHTLAGFSTDTQYFGPGTRLTVL.